What follows is one T cell receptor beta chain and its context. As yet, its antigen is unknown. Germline values: CDR1 MDHEN, CDR2 SYDVKM. The CDR3 has 14 amino acids. V lost 3 bases to trimming and J lost 5 bases; unmatched junction nucleotides: 4. The assay was immunoSEQ multiplex PCR, and TCRdb's table has in-frame clones only and misses some. The sample shows 30,000 to 45,000 clones, approximately 90% of them seen only once. The data belong to a study of OX40 agonist ivuxolimab in advanced cancers. Turning to the study itself: Dose-escalation patients' cancers were hepatocellular carcinoma, melanoma, renal cell or head and neck cancer. Among those enrolled, mean age was approximately 62 years (range about 23 to 79) and about 81% were male. Study-wide results and limits: Normalized T-cell clonal expansion was also low in some nonresponders. Average numbers of expanded clones were greater in CD8+ T cells than in CD4+.

This TCR was recovered from an adult with an advanced solid tumor such as melanoma, head and neck, liver or kidney cancer. This chain joins TRBV28 and TRBJ1-1, with 9 bases aligning to TRBD1. This sample comprised CD4+ or CD8+ T cells sorted from blood, obtained in a trial of the OX40 agonist ivuxolimab. CDR3 nucleotide sequence: TGTGCCAGCAGTTTCGTGGGGACAGGGACTGAAGCTTTCTTT. It is translated as CASSFVGTGTEAFF. Together with reference TRBV28 and TRBJ1-1, the CDR3 gives the full variable domain: DVKVTQSSRYLVKRTGEKVFLECVQDMDHENMFWYRQDPGLGLRLIYFSYDVKMKEKGDIPEGYSVSREKKERFSLILESASTNQTSMYLCASSFVGTGTEAFFGQGTRLTVV.